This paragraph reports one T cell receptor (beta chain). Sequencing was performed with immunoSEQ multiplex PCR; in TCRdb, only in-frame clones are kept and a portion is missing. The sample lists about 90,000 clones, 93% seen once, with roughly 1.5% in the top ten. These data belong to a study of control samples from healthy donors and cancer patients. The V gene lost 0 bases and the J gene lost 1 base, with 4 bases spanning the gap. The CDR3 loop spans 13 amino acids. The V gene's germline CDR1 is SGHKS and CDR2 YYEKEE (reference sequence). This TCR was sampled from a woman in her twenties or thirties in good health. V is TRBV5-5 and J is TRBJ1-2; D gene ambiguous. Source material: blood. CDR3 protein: CASSLAFNYGYTF. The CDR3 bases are TGTGCCAGCAGCTTGGCATTTAACTATGGCTACACCTTC.